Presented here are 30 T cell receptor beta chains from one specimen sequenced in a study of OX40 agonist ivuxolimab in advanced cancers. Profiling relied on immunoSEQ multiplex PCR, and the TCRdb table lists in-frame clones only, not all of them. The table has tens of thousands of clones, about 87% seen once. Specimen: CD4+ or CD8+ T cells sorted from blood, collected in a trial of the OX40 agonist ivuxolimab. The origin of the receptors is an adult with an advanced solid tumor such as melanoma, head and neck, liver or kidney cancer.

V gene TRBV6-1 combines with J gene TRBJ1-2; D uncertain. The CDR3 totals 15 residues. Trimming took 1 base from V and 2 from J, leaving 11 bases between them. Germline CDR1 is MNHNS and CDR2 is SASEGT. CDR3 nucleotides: TGTGCCAGCAGTGAAGTGAGGCAGGCGAACTATGGCTACACCTTC. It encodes CASSEVRQANYGYTF.

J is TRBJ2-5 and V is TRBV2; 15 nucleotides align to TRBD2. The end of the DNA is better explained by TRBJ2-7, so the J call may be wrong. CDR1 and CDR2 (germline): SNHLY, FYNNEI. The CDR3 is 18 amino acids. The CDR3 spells CASSETGLAGGPGYEQYF. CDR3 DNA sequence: TGTGCCAGCAGTGAAACAGGACTAGCGGGAGGGCCAGGGTACGAGCAGTACTTC.

The CDR3 bases are TGTGCCAGCAGCTCACAGGGGGCGGAAAAACTGTTTTTT. Amino acid sequence: CASSSQGAEKLFF. The chain carries TRBV7-9 and TRBJ1-4, with 9 bases matching TRBD1. Germline trimming cut 4 bases from V and 8 bases from J; bases unmatched to any gene: 2. This CDR3 is 13 amino acids long. Germline-derived CDR1 and CDR2 are SEHNR and FQNEAQ (reference sequence).

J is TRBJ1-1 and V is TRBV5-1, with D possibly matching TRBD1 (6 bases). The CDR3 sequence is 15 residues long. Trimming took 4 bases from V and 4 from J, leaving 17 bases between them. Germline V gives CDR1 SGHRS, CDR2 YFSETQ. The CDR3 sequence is CASSPIEGGSTEAFF. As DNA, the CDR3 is TGCGCCAGCAGCCCAATCGAGGGGGGAAGCACTGAAGCTTTCTTT.

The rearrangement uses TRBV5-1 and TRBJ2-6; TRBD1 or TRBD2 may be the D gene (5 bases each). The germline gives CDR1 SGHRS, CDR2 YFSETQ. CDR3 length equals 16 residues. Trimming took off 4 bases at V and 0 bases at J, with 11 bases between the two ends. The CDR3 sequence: CASSPGPSSGANVLTF. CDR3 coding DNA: TGCGCCAGCAGCCCGGGACCTTCCTCTGGGGCCAACGTCCTGACTTTC. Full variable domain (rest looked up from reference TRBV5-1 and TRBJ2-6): KAGVTQTPRYLIKTRGQQVTLSCSPISGHRSVSWYQQTPGQGLQFLFEYFSETQRNKGNFPGRFSGRQFSNSRSEMNVSTLELGDSALYLCASSPGPSSGANVLTFGAGSRLTVL.

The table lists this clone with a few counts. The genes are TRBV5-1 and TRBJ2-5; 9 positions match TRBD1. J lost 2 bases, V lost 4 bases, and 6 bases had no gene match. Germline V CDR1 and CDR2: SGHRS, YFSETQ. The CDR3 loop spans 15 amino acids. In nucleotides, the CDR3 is TGCGCCAGCAGCCTAGGGACAGGGCGGCAAGAGACCCAGTACTTC. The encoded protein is CASSLGTGRQETQYF.

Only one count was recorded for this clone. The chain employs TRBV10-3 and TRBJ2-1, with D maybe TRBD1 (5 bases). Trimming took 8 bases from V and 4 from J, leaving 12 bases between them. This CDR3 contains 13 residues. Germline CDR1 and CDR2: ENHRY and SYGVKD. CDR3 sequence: CAIRRVGYNEQFF. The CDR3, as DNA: TGTGCCATCCGCAGGGTAGGGTACAATGAGCAGTTCTTC.

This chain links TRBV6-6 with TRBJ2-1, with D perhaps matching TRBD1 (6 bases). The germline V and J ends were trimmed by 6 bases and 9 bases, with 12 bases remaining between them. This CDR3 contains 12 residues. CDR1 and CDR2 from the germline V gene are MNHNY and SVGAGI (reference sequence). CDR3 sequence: CASRRQVGEQFF. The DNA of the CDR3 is TGTGCCAGCAGGAGACAGGTCGGTGAGCAGTTCTTC.

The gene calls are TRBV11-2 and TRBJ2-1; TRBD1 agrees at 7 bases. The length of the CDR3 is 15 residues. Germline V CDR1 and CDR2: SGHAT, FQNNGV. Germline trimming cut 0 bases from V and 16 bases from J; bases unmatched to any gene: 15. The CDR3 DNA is TGTGCCAGCAGCTTAGACCCCACGACAGGGCCCTTAGGTTTCTTC. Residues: CASSLDPTTGPLGFF.

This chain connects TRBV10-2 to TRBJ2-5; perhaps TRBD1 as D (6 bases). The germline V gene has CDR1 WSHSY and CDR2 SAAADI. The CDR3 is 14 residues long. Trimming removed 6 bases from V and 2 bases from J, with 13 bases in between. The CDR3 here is CASRDQQGQETQYF. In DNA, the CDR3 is TGCGCCAGCAGGGACCAACAGGGACAAGAGACCCAGTACTTC.

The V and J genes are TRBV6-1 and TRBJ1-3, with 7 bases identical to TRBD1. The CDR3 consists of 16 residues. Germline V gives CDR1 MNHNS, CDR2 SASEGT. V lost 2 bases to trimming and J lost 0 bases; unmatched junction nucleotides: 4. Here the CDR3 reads CASSERRGGSGNTIYF. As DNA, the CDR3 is TGTGCCAGCAGTGAACGCAGGGGGGGCTCTGGAAACACCATATATTTT.

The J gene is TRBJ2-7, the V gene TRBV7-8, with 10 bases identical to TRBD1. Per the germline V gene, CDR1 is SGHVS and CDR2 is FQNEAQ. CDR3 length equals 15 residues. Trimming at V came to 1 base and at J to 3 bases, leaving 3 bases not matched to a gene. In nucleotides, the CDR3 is TGTGCCAGCAGCTTAGACGGGACAGGGGACTACGAGCAGTACTTC. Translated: CASSLDGTGDYEQYF.

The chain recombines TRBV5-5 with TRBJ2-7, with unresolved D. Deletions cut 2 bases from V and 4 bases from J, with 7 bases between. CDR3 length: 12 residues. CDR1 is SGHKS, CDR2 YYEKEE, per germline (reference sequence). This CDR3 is CASSLEPYEQYF. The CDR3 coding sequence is TGTGCCAGCAGCTTAGAACCATACGAGCAGTACTTC.

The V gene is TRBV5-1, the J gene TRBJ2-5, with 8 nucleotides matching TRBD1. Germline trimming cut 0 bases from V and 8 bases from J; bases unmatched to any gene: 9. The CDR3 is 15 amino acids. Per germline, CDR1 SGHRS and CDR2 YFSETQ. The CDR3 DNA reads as TGCGCCAGCAGCTTGGCTGCAGGGGGCGAGGGTACCCAGTACTTC. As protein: CASSLAAGGEGTQYF.

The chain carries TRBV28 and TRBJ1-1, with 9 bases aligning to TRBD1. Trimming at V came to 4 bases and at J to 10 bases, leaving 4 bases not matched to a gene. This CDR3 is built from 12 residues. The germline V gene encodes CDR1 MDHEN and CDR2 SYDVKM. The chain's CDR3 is CASSSPDRGAFF. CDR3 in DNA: TGTGCCAGCAGTTCGCCGGACAGGGGAGCTTTCTTT.

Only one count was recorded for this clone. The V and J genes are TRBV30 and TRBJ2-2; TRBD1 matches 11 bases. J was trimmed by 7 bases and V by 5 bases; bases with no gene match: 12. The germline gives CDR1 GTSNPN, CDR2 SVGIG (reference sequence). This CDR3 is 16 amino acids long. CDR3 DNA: TGTGCCTGGGGTGGAACACGGACAGGGGGCGGCGGGGAGCTGTTTTTT. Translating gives CAWGGTRTGGGGELFF.

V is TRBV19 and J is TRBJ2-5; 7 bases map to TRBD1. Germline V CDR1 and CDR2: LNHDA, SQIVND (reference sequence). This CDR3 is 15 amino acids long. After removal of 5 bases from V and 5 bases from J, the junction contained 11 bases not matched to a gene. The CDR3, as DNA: TGTGCCAGTAGTCTAGGACAGGCGATTCAGGAGACCCAGTACTTC. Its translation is CASSLGQAIQETQYF.

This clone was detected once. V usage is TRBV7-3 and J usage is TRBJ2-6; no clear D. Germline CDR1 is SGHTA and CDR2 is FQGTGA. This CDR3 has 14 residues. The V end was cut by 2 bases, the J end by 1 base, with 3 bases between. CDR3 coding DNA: TGTGCCAGCAGCTTAGTTTCTGGGGCCAACGTCCTGACTTTC. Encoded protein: CASSLVSGANVLTF.

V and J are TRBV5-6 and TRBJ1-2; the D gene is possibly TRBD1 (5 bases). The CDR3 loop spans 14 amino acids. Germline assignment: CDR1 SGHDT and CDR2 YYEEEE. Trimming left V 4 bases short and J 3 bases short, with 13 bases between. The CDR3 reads CASSRGHVHYGYTF. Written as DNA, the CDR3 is TGTGCCAGCAGCCGTGGACACGTCCACTATGGCTACACCTTC.

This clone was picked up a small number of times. The CDR3 coding sequence is TGCGCCAGCAGACCCGGTGGAGGGTGGAACACTGAAGCTTTCTTT. This gives the protein CASRPGGGWNTEAFF. The V and J genes are TRBV5-1 and TRBJ1-1; D is unresolved. Trimming left V 5 bases short and J 1 base short, with 15 bases between. This CDR3 has 15 amino acids. Per the germline V gene, CDR1 is SGHRS and CDR2 is YFSETQ.

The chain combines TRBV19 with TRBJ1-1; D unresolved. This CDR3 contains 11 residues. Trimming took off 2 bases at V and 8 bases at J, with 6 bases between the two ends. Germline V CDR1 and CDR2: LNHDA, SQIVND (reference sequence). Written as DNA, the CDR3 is TGTGCCAGTAGTATAAGGGAGGAAGCTTTCTTT. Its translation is CASSIREEAFF.

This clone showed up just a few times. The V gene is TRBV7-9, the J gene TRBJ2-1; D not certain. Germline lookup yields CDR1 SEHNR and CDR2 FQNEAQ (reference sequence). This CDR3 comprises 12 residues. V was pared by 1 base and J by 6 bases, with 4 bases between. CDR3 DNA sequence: TGTGCCAGCAGCTTAGGGTCCAATGAGCAGTTCTTC. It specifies CASSLGSNEQFF.

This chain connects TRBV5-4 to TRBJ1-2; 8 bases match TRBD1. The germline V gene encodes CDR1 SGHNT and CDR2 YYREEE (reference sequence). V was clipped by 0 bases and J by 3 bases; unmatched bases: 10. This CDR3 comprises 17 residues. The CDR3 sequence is CASSLDRGLGAYYGYTF. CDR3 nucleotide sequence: TGTGCCAGCAGCTTGGACAGGGGGTTGGGGGCCTACTATGGCTACACCTTC.

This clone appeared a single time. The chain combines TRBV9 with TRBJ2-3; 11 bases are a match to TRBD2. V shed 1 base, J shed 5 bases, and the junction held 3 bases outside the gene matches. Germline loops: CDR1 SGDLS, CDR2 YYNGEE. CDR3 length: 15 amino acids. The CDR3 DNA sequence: TGTGCCAGCAGCGTACTAGCGGGAGGTCGAGATACGCAGTATTTT. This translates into CASSVLAGGRDTQYF.

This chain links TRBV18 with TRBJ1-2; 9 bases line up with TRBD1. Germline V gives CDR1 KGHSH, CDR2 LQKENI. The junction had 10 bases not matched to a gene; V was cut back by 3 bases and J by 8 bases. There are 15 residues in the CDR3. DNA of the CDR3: TGTGCCAGCTCACCCCCCGGACAGGGGACGGGGGGCTACACCTTC. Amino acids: CASSPPGQGTGGYTF.

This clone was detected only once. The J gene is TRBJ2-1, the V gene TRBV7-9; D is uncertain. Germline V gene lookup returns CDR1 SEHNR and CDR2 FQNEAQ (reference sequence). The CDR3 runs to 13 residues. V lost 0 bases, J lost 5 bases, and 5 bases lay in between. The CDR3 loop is CASSLARHNEQFF. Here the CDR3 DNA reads TGTGCCAGCAGCTTAGCGCGGCACAATGAGCAGTTCTTC.

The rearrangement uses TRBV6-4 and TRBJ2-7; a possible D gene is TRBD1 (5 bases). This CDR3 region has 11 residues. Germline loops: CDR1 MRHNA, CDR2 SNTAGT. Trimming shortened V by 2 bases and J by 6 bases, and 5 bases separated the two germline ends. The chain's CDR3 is CASSDRGEQYF. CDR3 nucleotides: TGTGCCAGCAGTGACAGGGGCGAGCAGTACTTC.

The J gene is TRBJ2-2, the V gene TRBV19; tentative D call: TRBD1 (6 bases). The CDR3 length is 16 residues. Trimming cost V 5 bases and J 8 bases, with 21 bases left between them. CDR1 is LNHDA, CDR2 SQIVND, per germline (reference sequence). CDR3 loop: CASSSRSGARAGELFF. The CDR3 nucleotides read TGTGCCAGTAGTTCCCGATCAGGGGCGAGAGCGGGGGAGCTGTTTTTT.

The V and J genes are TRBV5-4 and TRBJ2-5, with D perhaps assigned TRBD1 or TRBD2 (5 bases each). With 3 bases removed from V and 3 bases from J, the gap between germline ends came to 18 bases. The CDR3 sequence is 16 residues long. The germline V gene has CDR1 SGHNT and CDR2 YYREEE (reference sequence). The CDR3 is CASSCYCTWDEETQYF. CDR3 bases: TGTGCCAGCAGCTGCTACTGTACGTGGGACGAAGAGACCCAGTACTTC.

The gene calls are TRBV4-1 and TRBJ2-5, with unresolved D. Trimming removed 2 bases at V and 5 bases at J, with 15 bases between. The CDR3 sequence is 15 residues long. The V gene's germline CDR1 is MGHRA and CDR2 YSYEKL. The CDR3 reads CASSQLGGLGETQYF. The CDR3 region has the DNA TGCGCCAGCAGCCAATTGGGCGGTCTAGGGGAGACCCAGTACTTC.